This T cell receptor beta chain was obtained from a study of spatial heterogeneity in lung cancer. Study summary: Tumor-region counts of TCR transcripts tracked strongly with a T cell module score from matched bulk RNA-seq. Overall study findings and caveats: Tumors with more nonsynonymous mutations had more expanded intratumoral alpha and beta TCRs.

Described time point: sample taken at primary tumor resection. Untreated early-stage non-small cell lung cancer patients, roughly 72 in total, were the donors. From tumor, nontumor lung or frozen PBMC, whole RNA was taken unsorted for sequencing. Of note for this clonotype: The antigen remains unidentified. With the library built for alpha chains, this beta chain is off target and its frequency is not meaningful.

TCRdb re-called the 5' RACE reads with MiXCR, one entry per CDR3 protein. Among about 10,000 distinct CDR3 sequences listed, 45% to 65% were seen once. The sample here was lung tumor tissue, taken at surgery. The clonotype was recovered from a female donor with early-stage non-small cell lung cancer.

CDR3 DNA sequence: TGTGCCAGCAGCGAAAACCCGGCCTTTGGTAGTGAGCAGTTCTTC. Translating gives CASSENPAFGSEQFF. V usage is TRBV11-2 and J usage is TRBJ2-1, with D hard to call. This CDR3 comprises 15 residues. The germline V gene has CDR1 SGHAT and CDR2 FQNNGV. Trimming stripped 5 bases from V and 9 bases from J, with 20 bases between.